The entry below describes one TCR beta chain. Its target is unknown. A quantitative 5'-RACE method, one with molecular barcodes, was used to make TCR beta libraries. TCRdb reprocessed the 5' RACE reads with MiXCR, giving one entry per CDR3 protein. The top ten hold around 33% of the sample, which has a few hundred thousand distinct CDR3 sequences, approximately 20% seen once. This sample stems from a study of CD8 T cells in ankylosing spondylitis. Points from the study as a whole: Earlier authors reported some of these motif variants in reactive arthritis synovial fluid and blood.

Germline V gene lookup returns CDR1 MNHNY and CDR2 SVGAGI (reference sequence). This CDR3 is 12 amino acids long. V was cut by 10 bases and J by 0 bases, with 7 bases left in between. The rearrangement uses TRBV6-6 and TRBJ2-1, with a tentative D call TRBD2 (6 bases). The receptor was derived from a male donor with ankylosing spondylitis or in good health (not recorded which). The sequenced sample was blood, either unsorted or a sorted T cell fraction (not recorded which). CDR3 residues: CATGSSYNEQFF. CDR3 nucleotide sequence: TGTGCCACCGGGAGCTCCTACAATGAGCAGTTCTTC.